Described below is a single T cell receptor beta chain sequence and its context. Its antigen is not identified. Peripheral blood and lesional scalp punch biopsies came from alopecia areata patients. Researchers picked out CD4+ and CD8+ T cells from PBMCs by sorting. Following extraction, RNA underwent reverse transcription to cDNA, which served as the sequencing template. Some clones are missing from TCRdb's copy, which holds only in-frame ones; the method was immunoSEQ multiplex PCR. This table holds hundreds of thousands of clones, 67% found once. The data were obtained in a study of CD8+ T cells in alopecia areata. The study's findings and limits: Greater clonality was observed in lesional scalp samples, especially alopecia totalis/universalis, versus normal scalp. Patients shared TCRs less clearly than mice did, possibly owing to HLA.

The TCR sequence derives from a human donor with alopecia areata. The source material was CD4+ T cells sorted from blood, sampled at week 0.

This CDR3 is CAWSPGTLGAFF. CDR3 nucleotides: TGTGCCTGGAGTCCAGGGACTCTCGGGGCTTTCTTT. The chain employs TRBV30 and TRBJ1-1; a weak D match, TRBD1 (5 bases). Germline V gene lookup returns CDR1 GTSNPN and CDR2 SVGIG (reference sequence). Trimming stripped 2 bases from V and 11 bases from J, with 15 bases between. The CDR3 contains 12 residues.